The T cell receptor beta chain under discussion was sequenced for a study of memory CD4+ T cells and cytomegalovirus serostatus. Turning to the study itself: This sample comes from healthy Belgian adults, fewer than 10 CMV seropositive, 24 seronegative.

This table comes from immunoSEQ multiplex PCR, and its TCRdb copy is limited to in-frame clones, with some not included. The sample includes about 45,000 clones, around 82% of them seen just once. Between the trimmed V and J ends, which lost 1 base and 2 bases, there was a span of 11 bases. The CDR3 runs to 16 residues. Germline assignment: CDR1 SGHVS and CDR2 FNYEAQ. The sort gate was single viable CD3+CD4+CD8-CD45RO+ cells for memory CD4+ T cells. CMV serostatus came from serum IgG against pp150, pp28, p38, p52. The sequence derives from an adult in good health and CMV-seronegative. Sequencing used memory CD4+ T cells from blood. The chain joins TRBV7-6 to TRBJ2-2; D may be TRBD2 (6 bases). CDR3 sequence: CASSLVSGANTGELFF. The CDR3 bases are TGTGCCAGCAGCTTAGTTAGCGGAGCCAACACCGGGGAGCTGTTTTTT.